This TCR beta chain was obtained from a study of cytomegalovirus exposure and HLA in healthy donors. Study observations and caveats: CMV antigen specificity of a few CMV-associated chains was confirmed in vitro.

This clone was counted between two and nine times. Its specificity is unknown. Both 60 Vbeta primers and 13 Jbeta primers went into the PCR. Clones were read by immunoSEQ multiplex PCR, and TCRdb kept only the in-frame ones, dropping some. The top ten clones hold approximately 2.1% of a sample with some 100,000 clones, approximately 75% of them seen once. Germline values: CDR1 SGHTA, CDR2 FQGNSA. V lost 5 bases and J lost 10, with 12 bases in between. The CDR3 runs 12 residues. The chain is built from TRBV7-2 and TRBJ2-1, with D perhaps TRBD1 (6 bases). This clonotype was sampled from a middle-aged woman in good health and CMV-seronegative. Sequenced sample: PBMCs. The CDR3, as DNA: TGTGCCAGCAGCAGTACAGGGTTGGAGCAGTTCTTC. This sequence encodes CASSSTGLEQFF. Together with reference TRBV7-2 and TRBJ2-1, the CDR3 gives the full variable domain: GAGVSQSPSNKVTEKGKDVELRCDPISGHTALYWYRQSLGQGLEFLIYFQGNSAPDKSGLPSDRFSAERTGGSVSTLTIQRTQQEDSAVYLCASSSTGLEQFFGPGTRLTVL.